This TCR beta chain is drawn from a study of T cell changes during pregnancy in multiple sclerosis. Profiled with immunoSEQ multiplex PCR; TCRdb holds only in-frame clones, not every one. The table includes about 80,000 clones, about 91% detected once. Trimming removed 3 bases from V and 9 bases from J; junction bases left unmatched: 3. The CDR3 contains 14 residues. Germline loops: CDR1 SEHNR, CDR2 FQNEAQ (reference sequence). The J gene is TRBJ1-6, the V gene TRBV7-9, with 9 bases fitting TRBD1. The sequence was collected from a female donor with multiple sclerosis, enrolled in a pregnancy study. Sequencing was performed on peripheral blood, taken before pregnancy. The CDR3 DNA follows: TGTGCCAGCAGCTTCCGGGACAGGGCTTCACCCCTCCACTTT. Translating it yields CASSFRDRASPLHF. Based on the CDR3 plus reference TRBV7-9 and TRBJ1-6, the full variable domain is DTGVSQNPRHKITKRGQNVTFRCDPISEHNRLYWYRQTLGQGPEFLTYFQNEAQLEKSRLLSDRFSAERPKGSFSTLEIQRTEQGDSAMYLCASSFRDRASPLHFGNGTRLTVT.